One and the same sample provided the 27 T cell receptor beta chains below, sequenced in a study of identifying expanded T cells in peripheral blood. Method: immunoSEQ multiplex PCR; TCRdb's copy keeps in-frame clones and lacks some. The table lists more than 85,000 clones, around 89% of them singletons. Sequenced material: blood. These receptor sequences come from a person aged 18 to 75 in good health.

This clone has a single count. This chain connects TRBV27 to TRBJ2-2; maybe TRBD1 (6 bases). Per germline, CDR1 MNHEY and CDR2 SMNVEV (reference sequence). Trimming stripped 7 bases from V and 1 base from J, with 10 bases between. This CDR3 is built from 14 residues. The CDR3 coding sequence is TGTGCCAGCACATACAGGGTGAACACCGGGGAGCTGTTTTTT. Translated: CASTYRVNTGELFF.

The chain carries TRBV28 and TRBJ2-7, with D possibly called TRBD1 or TRBD2 (5 bases each). The CDR3 is 16 amino acids. The germline V gene encodes CDR1 MDHEN and CDR2 SYDVKM. Trimming took off 4 bases at V and 5 bases at J, with 21 bases between the two ends. CDR3 DNA sequence: TGTGCCAGCAGTTCCAGGGACCCTCGGGATCTGGACGAGCAGTACTTC. This codes for CASSSRDPRDLDEQYF. The complete variable domain, with remaining parts taken from reference TRBV28 and TRBJ2-7, reads DVKVTQSSRYLVKRTGEKVFLECVQDMDHENMFWYRQDPGLGLRLIYFSYDVKMKEKGDIPEGYSVSREKKERFSLILESASTNQTSMYLCASSSRDPRDLDEQYFGPGTRLTVT.

The chain combines TRBV11-1 with TRBJ1-2; TRBD1 aligns across 7 bases. CDR1 SGHAT and CDR2 FQDESV come from the germline V gene (reference sequence). V gave up 5 bases and J gave up 4 bases; unmatched junction bases: 7. This CDR3 comprises 14 residues. The CDR3 DNA follows: TGTGCCAGCAGCGCTAGACAGGGAACCTATGGCTACACCTTC. Amino acid sequence: CASSARQGTYGYTF.

The genes are TRBV5-1 and TRBJ2-1; D is unresolved. Germline values: CDR1 SGHRS, CDR2 YFSETQ. The CDR3 runs 13 residues. V was pared by 0 bases and J by 6 bases, with 7 bases between. CDR3 residues: CASSLGVLNEQFF. The CDR3, as DNA: TGCGCCAGCAGCTTGGGTGTCCTCAATGAGCAGTTCTTC. Complete variable domain (other parts from reference TRBV5-1 and TRBJ2-1): KAGVTQTPRYLIKTRGQQVTLSCSPISGHRSVSWYQQTPGQGLQFLFEYFSETQRNKGNFPGRFSGRQFSNSRSEMNVSTLELGDSALYLCASSLGVLNEQFFGPGTRLTVL.

This clone showed up just once. The V gene is TRBV19, the J gene TRBJ2-5; 9 bases are shared with TRBD1. This CDR3 contains 15 residues. In germline, CDR1 is LNHDA, CDR2 SQIVND (reference sequence). J was trimmed by 5 bases and V by 6 bases; bases with no gene match: 10. The CDR3 DNA reads TGTGCCAGTAGCAATCCGGGACAGGGAGTGGAGACCCAGTACTTC. As protein: CASSNPGQGVETQYF. The full variable domain, its missing parts supplied by reference TRBV19 and TRBJ2-5, is DGGITQSPKYLFRKEGQNVTLSCEQNLNHDAMYWYRQDPGQGLRLIYYSQIVNDFQKGDIAEGYSVSREKKESFPLTVTSAQKNPTAFYLCASSNPGQGVETQYFGPGTRLLVL.

J is TRBJ1-1 and V is TRBV27; 12 bases line up with TRBD1. Unmatched junction bases numbered 11, after V lost 6 bases and J lost 3 bases. The CDR3 loop spans 17 amino acids. CDR1 and CDR2 from the germline V gene are MNHEY and SMNVEV (reference sequence). The CDR3 coding sequence is TGTGCCAGCAGCTCCCGCCGGGACAGGGGGCGCGACACTGAAGCTTTCTTT. Its translation: CASSSRRDRGRDTEAFF.

Remarks on this clone: Other DNA sequences in the same sample also yield this CDR3. The chain uses TRBV19 and TRBJ1-2, with D unclear. This CDR3 contains 14 residues. Deletions cut 3 bases from V and 2 bases from J, with 10 bases between. The V gene's germline CDR1 is LNHDA and CDR2 SQIVND (reference sequence). In DNA, the CDR3 is TGTGCCAGTAGTATCGGTCCAGCGAACTATGGCTACACCTTC. Translation: CASSIGPANYGYTF.

The rearrangement joins TRBV25-1 to TRBJ1-2; 8 bases line up with TRBD1. The V gene's germline CDR1 is MGHDK and CDR2 SYGVNS. This CDR3 spans 16 amino acids. With V trimmed by 1 base and J by 2 bases, 6 bases remained unmatched. The CDR3 DNA is TGTGCCAGCAGTGAATTTCACAGGGGGGGCAACTATGGCTACACCTTC. It yields the protein CASSEFHRGGNYGYTF.

The chain recombines TRBV9 with TRBJ1-4; the match to TRBD1 covers 7 bases. Trimming removed 3 bases from V and 0 bases from J; junction bases left unmatched: 8. CDR3 size: 17 residues. Germline loops: CDR1 SGDLS, CDR2 YYNGEE. The CDR3 region has the DNA TGTGCCAGCAGCGAAAACAGGGGATCCTCAACTAATGAAAAACTGTTTTTT. Its translation is CASSENRGSSTNEKLFF.

Here the CDR3 DNA reads TGTGCTAGTGGTTTAGGGACAGGGAACTACAATGAGCAGTTCTTC. This sequence encodes CASGLGTGNYNEQFF. This chain joins TRBV12-5 and TRBJ2-1, with TRBD1 matching 9 bases. This CDR3 has 15 residues. J lost 3 bases, V lost 3 bases, and 3 bases had no gene match. CDR1 and CDR2 (germline): LGHNT, FRNRAP.

The rearrangement uses TRBV10-3 and TRBJ1-1; perhaps TRBD1 as D (6 bases). The CDR3 sequence is 13 residues long. Germline values: CDR1 ENHRY, CDR2 SYGVKD. With 7 bases removed from V and 4 bases from J, the gap between germline ends came to 13 bases. Here the CDR3 reads CAIKAGEGTEAFF. The CDR3 DNA sequence: TGTGCCATCAAGGCAGGGGAGGGCACTGAAGCTTTCTTT.

This chain uses TRBV6-1 with TRBJ2-7; no clear D gene. Trimming removed 7 bases from V and 4 bases from J, with 17 bases in between. From germline, CDR1 is MNHNS and CDR2 SASEGT. CDR3 length: 14 residues. As DNA, the CDR3 is TGTGCCAGCATTCCCGGTCCAGGATGGTACGAGCAGTACTTC. It specifies CASIPGPGWYEQYF.

This clone was counted a single time. This chain uses TRBV4-3 with TRBJ1-2; the D gene is possibly TRBD1 (6 bases). The germline CDR1 and CDR2 sequences are LGHNA and YSLEER. The CDR3 spans 14 residues. Trimming removed 3 bases from V and 7 bases from J, with 15 bases in between. The DNA of the CDR3 is TGCGCCAGCAGCCAGACAGGCGAAAGGGGTGGCTACACCTTC. It encodes CASSQTGERGGYTF.

The V call is TRBV4-1, the J call TRBJ2-5; D is perhaps TRBD2 (6 bases). The J call may be wrong; the DNA end is better matched by TRBJ2-7. This CDR3 is built from 16 residues. CDR1 is MGHRA, CDR2 YSYEKL, per germline. The CDR3 DNA follows: TGCGCCAGCAGCCAAGATCGGAGGGCGCGAAGCTACGAGCAGTACTTC. Amino acid sequence: CASSQDRRARSYEQYF.

This chain uses TRBV7-3 with TRBJ2-1; 9 bases line up with TRBD2. The CDR3 is 16 residues long. Germline V gives CDR1 SGHTA, CDR2 FQGTGA. After removal of 1 base from V and 8 bases from J, the junction contained 9 bases not matched to a gene. CDR3 sequence reads: CASSLIGSGSLHEQFF. The CDR3 DNA reads as TGTGCCAGCAGCTTAATTGGTAGCGGGAGTCTCCATGAGCAGTTCTTC.

This chain links TRBV5-6 with TRBJ2-4; D may be TRBD2 (6 bases). The CDR3 has 14 residues. Germline V gene sequence: CDR1 SGHDT, CDR2 YYEEEE. Trimming took 4 bases from V and 6 from J, leaving 14 bases between them. DNA for the CDR3: TGTGCCAGCAGCAGGAGTAGCGGTTTAAACATTCAGTACTTC. This encodes CASSRSSGLNIQYF. The full variable domain, completed using reference TRBV5-6 and TRBJ2-4, is DAGVTQSPTHLIKTRGQQVTLRCSPKSGHDTVSWYQQALGQGPQFIFQYYEEEERQRGNFPDRFSGHQFPNYSSELNVNALLLGDSALYLCASSRSSGLNIQYFGAGTRLSVL.

This chain joins TRBV4-1 and TRBJ2-1; 15 bases agree with TRBD2. Germline CDR1 and CDR2: MGHRA and YSYEKL. The CDR3 is 17 residues long. J lost 3 bases, V lost 4 bases, and 4 bases had no gene match. The DNA of the CDR3 is TGCGCCAGCAGCCGGACTAGCGGGGGGGCCCTCTACAATGAGCAGTTCTTC. Protein product: CASSRTSGGALYNEQFF.

V usage is TRBV9 and J usage is TRBJ1-1; TRBD1 agrees at 9 bases. Germline V lookup: CDR1 SGDLS, CDR2 YYNGEE. This CDR3 spans 14 amino acids. The V segment lost 4 bases and the J segment 1 base; nucleotides outside the gene matches: 2. CDR3 in amino acids: CASSLDRGNTEAFF. Here the CDR3 DNA reads TGTGCCAGCAGCTTGGACAGGGGGAACACTGAAGCTTTCTTT.

The V gene is TRBV9, the J gene TRBJ2-5; perhaps TRBD1 as D (6 bases). V lost 0 bases, J lost 4 bases, and 13 bases lay in between. Germline CDR1 is SGDLS and CDR2 is YYNGEE. The CDR3 covers 15 residues. The DNA for the CDR3 is TGTGCCAGCAGCGTAGCGGTTGGGGACATAGAGACCCAGTACTTC. Encoded protein: CASSVAVGDIETQYF.

This chain connects TRBV18 to TRBJ1-4; 7 bases match TRBD1. CDR1 is KGHSH, CDR2 LQKENI, per germline. J lost 4 bases, V lost 5 bases, and 4 bases had no gene match. This CDR3 is 14 amino acids long. In DNA form, the CDR3 reads TGTGCCAGCTCAGAGGGACAGATTAATGAAAAACTGTTTTTT. Encoded protein: CASSEGQINEKLFF. Combining the CDR3 with reference TRBV18 and TRBJ1-4 gives the whole variable domain NAGVMQNPRHLVRRRGQEARLRCSPMKGHSHVYWYRQLPEEGLKFMVYLQKENIIDESGMPKERFSAEFPKEGPSILRIQQVVRGDSAAYFCASSEGQINEKLFFGSGTQLSVL.

The chain employs TRBV18 and TRBJ2-7; 7 bases align to TRBD1. The CDR3 loop spans 15 amino acids. Losses at the gene ends were 4 bases for V and 0 bases for J; bases not matched to a gene: 6. Germline V gene lookup returns CDR1 KGHSH and CDR2 LQKENI. As DNA, the CDR3 is TGTGCCAGCTCACTCCGGGACAGAAGCTCCTACGAGCAGTACTTC. It yields the protein CASSLRDRSSYEQYF.

The chain recombines TRBV30 with TRBJ1-1; no definite D call. Trimming removed 7 bases from V and 5 bases from J, with 8 bases in between. Per germline, CDR1 GTSNPN and CDR2 SVGIG (reference sequence). This CDR3 is 10 amino acids long. CDR3 sequence: CAFGFTEAFF. As DNA, the CDR3 is TGTGCCTTCGGGTTTACTGAAGCTTTCTTT.

The V and J genes are TRBV6-1 and TRBJ2-7; the match to TRBD1 covers 9 bases. This CDR3 has 14 amino acids. Germline lookup yields CDR1 MNHNS and CDR2 SASEGT. The J segment lost 5 bases and the V segment lost 3 bases, leaving 5 bases of the junction unmatched. The CDR3 DNA follows: TGTGCCAGCAGTGACGGGGACAGGGTTCACGAGCAGTACTTC. Its translation is CASSDGDRVHEQYF.

The sample holds a few counts of this clone. V usage is TRBV7-9 and J usage is TRBJ1-1; D is ambiguous. Trimming removed 3 bases from V and 5 bases from J, with 10 bases in between. Germline CDR1 is SEHNR and CDR2 is FQNEAQ (reference sequence). The CDR3 has 13 residues. CDR3: CASSFPGWTEAFF. The CDR3 nucleotides read TGTGCCAGCAGCTTCCCGGGTTGGACTGAAGCTTTCTTT.

The CDR3 reads CASSLELVNNEQFF. CDR3 in DNA: TGCGCCAGCAGCTTGGAACTAGTCAACAATGAGCAGTTCTTC. The chain uses TRBV5-1 and TRBJ2-1, with a possible D match to TRBD2 (5 bases). The germline gives CDR1 SGHRS, CDR2 YFSETQ. With 0 bases removed from V and 5 bases from J, the gap between germline ends came to 9 bases. The CDR3 sequence is 14 residues long.

The chain recombines TRBV5-1 with TRBJ1-4; unclear D gene. V lost 1 base and J lost 0, with 7 bases in between. The CDR3 is made up of 15 amino acids. Germline CDR1 and CDR2: SGHRS and YFSETQ. The DNA of the CDR3 is TGCGCCAGCAGCTTGTCAGTCTCAACTAATGAAAAACTGTTTTTT. Translating it yields CASSLSVSTNEKLFF.

The rearrangement joins TRBV4-1 to TRBJ1-1; TRBD1 is a possible D gene (6 bases). The V end was cut by 1 base, the J end by 0 bases, with 18 bases between. Germline V gene data show CDR1 as MGHRA and CDR2 as YSYEKL. The CDR3 spans 18 residues. CDR3 in DNA: TGCGCCAGCAGCCAAGGCCCTCTAGGCAGGGGAATGAACACTGAAGCTTTCTTT. Protein sequence: CASSQGPLGRGMNTEAFF.